This T cell receptor beta chain was recorded in a study of shared clonotypes between healthy human individuals. Overall study context: CD4 naive and CD4 memory each took three plates per donor, while CD8 naive took two and CD8 memory one.

The CDR3 has 14 amino acids. The V end lost 0 bases, the J end lost 4 bases, and 8 bases lay between the germline ends. The germline V gene has CDR1 LGHNA and CDR2 YNFKEQ. The repertoire was sequenced with immunoSEQ multiplex PCR; TCRdb's copy has only in-frame clones and lacks some. The table lists about 710,000 clones, roughly two thirds of them singletons. This rearrangement joins TRBV4-2 to TRBJ2-3, with unresolved D. What was sequenced was memory CD4+ T cells sorted from blood. Subset noted: CD45RA-negative fraction. This sequence was found in a woman aged 25 to 39 in good health. CDR3 in DNA: TGTGCCAGCAGCCAAGATTCTAAGGCAGATACGCAGTATTTT. It specifies CASSQDSKADTQYF.